The next 19 T cell receptor beta chains were all read from a single sample in a study of post-analysis software for immune sequencing data. Study-level points and caveats: Several TRBV segments (TRBV5-6, TRBV5-1 and TRBV20-1 among them) occurred more frequently in patients than in controls.

Presence of unique molecular identifiers characterized the TCR beta cDNA libraries. In TCRdb, the PCR reads were re-called with MiXCR into one record per CDR3 protein. The sample contains about 500,000 distinct CDR3 sequences, nearly 45% of which appear only once. Antigens for these TCRs are unknown. The sample consisted of blood. These receptors were obtained from a girl between 10 and 17 years old with multiple sclerosis.

This clonotype occurred once. The chain is built from TRBV20-1 and TRBJ2-7; 7 nucleotides agree with TRBD1. Germline-derived CDR1 and CDR2 are DFQATT and SNEGSKA (reference sequence). The CDR3 is made up of 15 amino acids. With V trimmed by 0 bases and J by 5 bases, 10 bases remained unmatched. The CDR3 spells CSARDHRGPGDEQYF. For the CDR3, the DNA is TGCAGTGCTAGAGACCACAGGGGACCCGGGGACGAGCAGTACTTC.

In this sample, this clonotype turned up a few times. The chain is built from TRBV12-3 or TRBV12-4 and TRBJ2-4; D is possibly TRBD2 (6 bases). Trimming left V 3 bases short and J 4 bases short, with 10 bases between. The CDR3 sequence is 14 residues long. CDR3 amino acids: CASSFGRTKNIQYF. CDR3 nucleotide sequence: TGTGCCAGCAGTTTTGGGAGGACTAAAAACATTCAGTACTTC.

This clonotype was counted only a few times. The rearrangement links TRBV25-1 to TRBJ2-5; 10 bases are a match to TRBD2. The germline V gene encodes CDR1 MGHDK and CDR2 SYGVNS. This CDR3 contains 19 residues. The J segment lost 0 bases and the V segment lost 7 bases, leaving 17 bases of the junction unmatched. CDR3 sequence: CASTRKSLAGVEDQETQYF. The CDR3 coding sequence is TGTGCCAGCACCCGAAAGTCTCTAGCGGGAGTGGAGGACCAAGAGACCCAGTACTTC.

CDR3 sequence reads: CASSLNSPVTDTQYF. CDR3 in DNA: TGTGCCAGCAGCTTAAACAGTCCAGTCACAGATACGCAGTATTTT. This rearrangement joins TRBV7-2 to TRBJ2-3; D remains ambiguous. V lost 2 bases and J 2 bases, leaving 11 bases between the germline ends. There are 15 residues in the CDR3. The germline V gene encodes CDR1 SGHTA and CDR2 FQGNSA.

Only a few counts were recorded for this clonotype. V gene TRBV20-1 combines with J gene TRBJ2-7; D perhaps matches TRBD2 (6 bases). The V end was cut by 4 bases, the J end by 4 bases, with 11 bases between. This CDR3 comprises 12 residues. Germline-derived CDR1 and CDR2 are DFQATT and SNEGSKA (reference sequence). Written as DNA, the CDR3 is TGCAGTGCTACCAGCGGACTATACGAGCAGTACTTC. This translates into CSATSGLYEQYF.

This clonotype was counted only a few times. The chain joins TRBV27 to TRBJ2-7; D possibly corresponds to TRBD1 (6 bases). V gave up 4 bases and J gave up 5 bases, with 9 bases separating them. This CDR3 has 12 residues. Looked up from germline, CDR1 is MNHEY and CDR2 is SMNVEV (reference sequence). CDR3 sequence: CASSSWTDEQYF. DNA for the CDR3: TGTGCCAGCAGTTCTTGGACAGACGAGCAGTACTTC.

V and J are TRBV10-2 and TRBJ1-5; D perhaps matches TRBD1 (5 bases). Germline loops: CDR1 WSHSY, CDR2 SAAADI. The CDR3 covers 13 residues. The V gene lost 7 bases and the J gene lost 7 bases, with 14 bases spanning the gap. CDR3 bases: TGCGCCAGCACAGGAGGGGTTGTGCAGCCCCAGCATTTT. This codes for CASTGGVVQPQHF.

There are a few counts of this clonotype. In DNA form, the CDR3 reads TGCGCCAGCAGCACAGGACTAGCGGGCTCCTACAATGAGCAGTTCTTC. This translates into CASSTGLAGSYNEQFF. This sequence joins TRBV5-1 and TRBJ2-1, with 11 bases matching TRBD2. This CDR3 spans 16 amino acids. Germline CDR1 SGHRS, CDR2 YFSETQ. Trimming removed 4 bases from V and 0 bases from J; junction bases left unmatched: 3. The full variable domain, completed using reference TRBV5-1 and TRBJ2-1, is KAGVTQTPRYLIKTRGQQVTLSCSPISGHRSVSWYQQTPGQGLQFLFEYFSETQRNKGNFPGRFSGRQFSNSRSEMNVSTLELGDSALYLCASSTGLAGSYNEQFFGPGTRLTVL.

The chain recombines TRBV4-1 with TRBJ2-1; 12 bases are a match to TRBD2. CDR1 is MGHRA and CDR2 is YSYEKL in the germline V gene. V gave up 4 bases and J gave up 5 bases; unmatched junction bases: 0. This CDR3 has 14 residues. The CDR3 DNA reads as TGCGCCAGCAGCCGGACTAGCGGGAACAATGAGCAGTTCTTC. It yields the protein CASSRTSGNNEQFF.

The CDR3 sequence: CSVQSLAGDTGELFF. The CDR3, as DNA: TGCAGTGTCCAATCTCTAGCGGGGGATACCGGGGAGCTGTTTTTT. V is TRBV20-1 and J is TRBJ2-2; 10 bases are a match to TRBD2. In germline, CDR1 is DFQATT, CDR2 SNEGSKA (reference sequence). The CDR3 totals 15 residues. J lost 5 bases, V lost 7 bases, and 10 bases had no gene match.

This clonotype was counted between two and nine times. The gene calls are TRBV7-9 and TRBJ1-5; 7 bases agree with TRBD1. V gave up 4 bases and J gave up 3 bases; unmatched junction bases: 21. Germline assignment: CDR1 SEHNR and CDR2 FQNEAQ (reference sequence). CDR3 size: 20 residues. For the CDR3, the DNA is TGTGCCAGCAGCTCCATTCAGCTCGTTCCGGGACAGCGGGCCAATCAGCCCCAGCATTTT. Translating gives CASSSIQLVPGQRANQPQHF. Full variable domain (rest looked up from reference TRBV7-9 and TRBJ1-5): DTGVSQNPRHKITKRGQNVTFRCDPISEHNRLYWYRQTLGQGPEFLTYFQNEAQLEKSRLLSDRFSAERPKGSFSTLEIQRTEQGDSAMYLCASSSIQLVPGQRANQPQHFGDGTRLSIL.

The rearrangement joins TRBV12-3 or TRBV12-4 to TRBJ2-7; 7 nucleotides align to TRBD2. Losses at the gene ends were 7 bases for V and 3 bases for J; bases not matched to a gene: 6. CDR3 length equals 13 residues. The CDR3 bases are TGTGCCAGCACCTTTAGCGGGTTCTACGAGCAGTACTTC. Protein product: CASTFSGFYEQYF.

The chain links TRBV6-2 or TRBV6-3 to TRBJ2-7, with D perhaps matching TRBD2 (6 bases). Germline CDR1 MNHEY, CDR2 SVGEGT. This CDR3 spans 15 amino acids. Between the trimmed V and J ends, which lost 2 bases and 2 bases, there was a span of 13 bases. The CDR3 region has the DNA TGTGCCAGCAGTTACACTTGGGGGGTCACCTACGAGCAGTACTTC. This sequence encodes CASSYTWGVTYEQYF.

The chain links TRBV4-1 to TRBJ2-2, with D perhaps given as TRBD1 or TRBD2 (5 bases each). The CDR3 has 21 amino acids. Germline CDR1 is MGHRA and CDR2 is YSYEKL. V lost 0 bases and J lost 4, with 27 bases in between. The CDR3 DNA is TGCGCCAGCAGCCAAGATCGGAGTCTTCGCGGGTACAAGAGGGGCACCGGGGAGCTGTTTTTT. Its protein product is CASSQDRSLRGYKRGTGELFF.

The rearrangement uses TRBV12-3 or TRBV12-4 and TRBJ2-1; D unresolved. The V end was cut by 5 bases, the J end by 2 bases, with 13 bases between. The CDR3 has 15 amino acids. In nucleotides, the CDR3 is TGTGCCAGCAGTCCCGAGGACCGAGCCTACAATGAGCAGTTCTTC. Protein sequence: CASSPEDRAYNEQFF.

The rearrangement joins TRBV5-1 to TRBJ2-5, with 8 nucleotides matching TRBD2. V was pared by 1 base and J by 5 bases, with 7 bases of the junction left unmatched. The germline V gene encodes CDR1 SGHRS and CDR2 YFSETQ. The CDR3 runs 15 residues. CDR3 nucleotide sequence: TGCGCCAGCAGCTTGCCGGGAGGGCCAGGGGAGACCCAGTACTTC. The encoded protein is CASSLPGGPGETQYF.

The rearrangement joins TRBV15 to TRBJ1-5; unclear D gene. Trimming removed 1 base from V and 0 bases from J, with 7 bases in between. The CDR3 has 15 residues. Germline-derived CDR1 and CDR2 are LNHNV and YYDKDF (reference sequence). CDR3: CATSRGPVSNQPQHF. The CDR3 nucleotides are TGTGCCACCAGCAGAGGCCCAGTTAGCAATCAGCCCCAGCATTTT.

This clonotype was counted many times. The chain combines TRBV4-3 with TRBJ2-1, with 8 bases lining up with TRBD2. The CDR3 sequence is 17 residues long. Per germline, CDR1 LGHNA and CDR2 YSLEER. J was trimmed by 0 bases and V by 1 base; bases with no gene match: 5. The DNA of the CDR3 is TGCGCCAGCAGCCAAGGACTAGCGCTGAGCTCCTACAATGAGCAGTTCTTC. Translating it yields CASSQGLALSSYNEQFF.

This clonotype was counted only a few times. The J gene is TRBJ1-4, the V gene TRBV9; 7 bases fit TRBD1. CDR1 and CDR2 from the germline V gene are SGDLS and YYNGEE. The CDR3 has 13 amino acids. V lost 4 bases, J lost 8 bases, and 5 bases stayed unmatched. CDR3 coding DNA: TGTGCCAGCAGCCCACGACAGGGAGAAAAACTGTTTTTT. Amino acid sequence: CASSPRQGEKLFF.